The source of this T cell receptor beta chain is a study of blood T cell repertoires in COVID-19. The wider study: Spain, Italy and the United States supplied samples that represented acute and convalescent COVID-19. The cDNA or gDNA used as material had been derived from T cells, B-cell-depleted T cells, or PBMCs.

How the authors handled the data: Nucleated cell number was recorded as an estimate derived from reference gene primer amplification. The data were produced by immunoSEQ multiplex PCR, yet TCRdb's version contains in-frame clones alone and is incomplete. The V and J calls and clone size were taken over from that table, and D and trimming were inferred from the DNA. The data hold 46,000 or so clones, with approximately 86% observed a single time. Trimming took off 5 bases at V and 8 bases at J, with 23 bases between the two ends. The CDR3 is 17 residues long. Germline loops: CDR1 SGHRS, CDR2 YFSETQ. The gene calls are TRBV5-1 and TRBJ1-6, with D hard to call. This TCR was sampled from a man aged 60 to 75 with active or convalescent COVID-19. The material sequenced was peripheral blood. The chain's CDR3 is CASSPLPTSLVYSPLHF. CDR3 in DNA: TGCGCCAGCAGTCCCCTACCCACCTCCTTAGTATATTCACCCCTCCACTTT.